The T cell receptor beta chain under discussion was sequenced for a study of T cells in Graves' hyperthyroidism and ophthalmopathy. Study-level points and caveats: Blood also showed most of the thyroid clonotypes that were expanded above 0.001.

RNA transcripts gave rise to amplified TCR beta CDR3 regions. First-round RT-PCR targeting the TCR CDR3 was performed with the HTBI primer set. TCRdb fed the multiplex PCR reads into MiXCR, producing one record per CDR3 protein. This sample has about 590,000 distinct CDR3 sequences, with roughly 14% found just once. This clonotype was counted many times. Its target is not known. The CDR3 consists of 14 residues. The germline CDR1 and CDR2 sequences are MNHEY and SMNVEV (reference sequence). The V segment lost 5 bases and the J segment 3 bases; nucleotides outside the gene matches: 4. Hyperthyroidism, newly diagnosed and lasting under 2 months, affected patients aged 18 to 65. A patient was excluded if there was uncontrolled infection, other autoimmune disease, pregnancy or lactation.

Sample: blood. The clonotype comes from a woman younger than 45 with Graves' hyperthyroidism. The V gene is TRBV27, the J gene TRBJ1-5; 7 nucleotides align to TRBD1. The CDR3 DNA reads TGTGCCAGCAGTCAGGGGGTTGACAATCAGCCCCAGCATTTT. Amino acid sequence: CASSQGVDNQPQHF.